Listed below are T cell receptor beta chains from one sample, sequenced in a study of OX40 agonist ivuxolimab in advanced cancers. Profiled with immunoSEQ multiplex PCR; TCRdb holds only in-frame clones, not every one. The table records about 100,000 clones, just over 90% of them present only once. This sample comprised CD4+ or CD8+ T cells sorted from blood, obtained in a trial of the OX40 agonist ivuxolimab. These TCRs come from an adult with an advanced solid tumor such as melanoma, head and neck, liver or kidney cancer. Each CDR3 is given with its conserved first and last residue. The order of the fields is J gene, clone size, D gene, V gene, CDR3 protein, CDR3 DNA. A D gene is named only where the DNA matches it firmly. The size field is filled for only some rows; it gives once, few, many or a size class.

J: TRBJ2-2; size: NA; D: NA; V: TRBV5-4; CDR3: CASSFTTDTGELFF; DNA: TGTGCCAGCAGCTTTACCACGGACACCGGGGAGCTGTTTTTT
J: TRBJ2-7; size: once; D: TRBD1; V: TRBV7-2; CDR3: CASGTGGYEQYF; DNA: TGTGCCAGCGGGACAGGGGGTTACGAGCAGTACTTC
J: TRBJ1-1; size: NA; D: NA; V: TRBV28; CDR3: CASSLGGQSSTEAFF; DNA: TGTGCCAGCAGTTTAGGGGGGCAGTCCAGCACTGAAGCTTTCTTT
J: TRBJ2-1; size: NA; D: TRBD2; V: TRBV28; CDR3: CASSPVAGSSYNEQFF; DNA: TGTGCCAGCAGTCCCGTAGCGGGGAGCTCCTACAATGAGCAGTTCTTC
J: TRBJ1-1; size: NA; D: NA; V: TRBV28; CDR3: CASSNPRAGTRNTEAFF; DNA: TGTGCCAGCAGCAACCCGCGGGCAGGGACGAGAAACACTGAAGCTTTCTTT
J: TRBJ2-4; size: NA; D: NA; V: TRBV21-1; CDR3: CASSAKATALAKNIQYF; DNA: TGTGCCAGCAGCGCAAAAGCGACGGCTCTAGCCAAAAACATTCAGTACTTC
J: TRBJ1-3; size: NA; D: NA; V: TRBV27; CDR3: CASSLRFGLNSGNTIYF; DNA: TGTGCCAGCAGTTTGAGGTTCGGACTTAACTCTGGAAACACCATATATTTT
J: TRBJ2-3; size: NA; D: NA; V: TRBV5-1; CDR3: CASSLASWDTQYF; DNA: TGCGCCAGCAGCTTGGCTTCGTGGGATACGCAGTATTTT
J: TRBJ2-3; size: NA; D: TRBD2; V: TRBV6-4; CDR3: CASGEGHTDTQYF; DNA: TGTGCCAGCGGGGAGGGCCACACAGATACGCAGTATTTT
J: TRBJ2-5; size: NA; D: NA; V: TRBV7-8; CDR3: CASTLWQGSETQYF; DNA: TGTGCCAGCACTTTGTGGCAGGGATCGGAGACCCAGTACTTC
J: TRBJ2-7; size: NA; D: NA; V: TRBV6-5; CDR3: CASSMSGSYEQYF; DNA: TGTGCCAGCAGTATGTCTGGATCCTACGAGCAGTACTTC
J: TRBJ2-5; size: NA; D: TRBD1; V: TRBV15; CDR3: CATSRDRTGVETQYF; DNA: TGTGCCACCAGCAGAGATAGGACAGGGGTAGAGACCCAGTACTTC
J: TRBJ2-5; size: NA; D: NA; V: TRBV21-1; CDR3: CASSKGATQYF; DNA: TGTGCCAGCAGCAAAGGGGCGACCCAGTACTTC
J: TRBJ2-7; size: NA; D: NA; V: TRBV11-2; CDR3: CASSDRGQRQYF; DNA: TGTGCCAGCAGCGACCGTGGGCAACGGCAGTACTTC
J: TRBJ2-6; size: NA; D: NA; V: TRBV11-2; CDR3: CASRPRSSGANVLTF; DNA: TGTGCCAGCAGACCCAGGAGCTCTGGGGCCAACGTCCTGACTTTC
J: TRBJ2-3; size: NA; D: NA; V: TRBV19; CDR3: CASSKGRMGDTQYF; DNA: TGTGCCAGTAGTAAAGGTCGGATGGGAGATACGCAGTATTTT
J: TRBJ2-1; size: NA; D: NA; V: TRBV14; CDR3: CASSLINEQFF; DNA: TGTGCCAGCAGTCTTATAAATGAGCAGTTCTTC
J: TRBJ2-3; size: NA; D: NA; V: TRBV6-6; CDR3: CASSYSREGGTQYF; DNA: TGTGCCAGCAGTTACTCCAGGGAAGGCGGTACGCAGTATTTT
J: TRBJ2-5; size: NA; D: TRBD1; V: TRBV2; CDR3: CASSIRGKGVETQYF; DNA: TGTGCCAGCAGCATCAGGGGGAAAGGGGTTGAGACCCAGTACTTC
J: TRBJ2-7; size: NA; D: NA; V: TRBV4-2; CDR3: CASSPGGATREQYF; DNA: TGTGCCAGCAGCCCTGGGGGGGCTACACGCGAGCAGTACTTC
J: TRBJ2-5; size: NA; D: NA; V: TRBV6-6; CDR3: CASSYGGRLGQETQYF; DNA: TGTGCCAGCAGTTACGGGGGGCGGCTAGGGCAAGAGACCCAGTACTTC
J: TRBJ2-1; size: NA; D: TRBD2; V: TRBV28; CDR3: CASSPLAGGWEQFF; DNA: TGTGCCAGCAGCCCACTAGCGGGAGGCTGGGAGCAGTTCTTC
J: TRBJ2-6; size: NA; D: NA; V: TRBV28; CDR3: CATDSGANVLTF; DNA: TGTGCCACCGACTCTGGGGCCAACGTCCTGACTTTC
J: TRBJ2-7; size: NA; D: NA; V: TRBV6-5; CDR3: CASRTGTYEQYF; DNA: TGTGCCAGCAGGACCGGGACCTACGAGCAGTACTTC
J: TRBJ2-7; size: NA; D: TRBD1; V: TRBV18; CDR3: CASSLDRGGNEQYF; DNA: TGTGCCAGCTCACTTGACAGGGGTGGCAACGAGCAGTACTTC
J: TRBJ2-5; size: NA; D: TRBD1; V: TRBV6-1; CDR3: CASRTGGDETQYF; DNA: TGTGCCAGCCGGACAGGGGGCGACGAGACCCAGTACTTC
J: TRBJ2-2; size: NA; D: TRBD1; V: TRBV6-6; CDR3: CASRDRASGELFF; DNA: TGTGCCAGCCGGGACAGGGCTAGCGGGGAGCTGTTTTTT
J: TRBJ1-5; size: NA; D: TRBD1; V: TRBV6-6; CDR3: CASIGQGDQPQHF; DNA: TGTGCCAGTATCGGACAGGGCGATCAGCCCCAGCATTTT
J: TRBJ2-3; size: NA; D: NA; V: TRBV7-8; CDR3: CASSSRGGGTDTQYF; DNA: TGTGCCAGCAGCTCAAGGGGTGGTGGCACAGATACGCAGTATTTT
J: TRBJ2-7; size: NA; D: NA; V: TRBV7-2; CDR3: CASSFDRSSYEQYF; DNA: TGTGCCAGCAGCTTTGACCGCAGCTCCTACGAGCAGTACTTC
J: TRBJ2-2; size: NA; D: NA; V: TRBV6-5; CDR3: CASSYSRGELFF; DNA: TGTGCCAGCAGTTACTCGAGGGGGGAGCTGTTTTTT
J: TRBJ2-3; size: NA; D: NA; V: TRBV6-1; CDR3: CASSEERVALSTDTQYF; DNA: TGTGCCAGCAGTGAAGAGCGGGTAGCACTTTCCACAGATACGCAGTATTTT
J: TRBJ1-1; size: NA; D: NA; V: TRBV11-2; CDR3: CASSLIIDTEAFF; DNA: TGTGCCAGCAGCTTAATCATAGACACTGAAGCTTTCTTT
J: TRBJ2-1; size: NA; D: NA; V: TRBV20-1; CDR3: CSATYNEQFF; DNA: TGCAGTGCTACGTACAATGAGCAGTTCTTC
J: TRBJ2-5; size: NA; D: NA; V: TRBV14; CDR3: CASSQLGQQGETQYF; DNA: TGTGCCAGCAGCCAGCTGGGACAACAGGGCGAGACCCAGTACTTC
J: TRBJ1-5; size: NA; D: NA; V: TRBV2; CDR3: CASSEGGFQPQHF; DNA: TGTGCCAGCAGTGAAGGGGGTTTCCAGCCCCAGCATTTT
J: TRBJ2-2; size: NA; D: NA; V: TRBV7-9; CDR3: CASSPRSTGELFF; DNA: TGTGCCAGCAGCCCACGATCCACCGGGGAGCTGTTTTTT
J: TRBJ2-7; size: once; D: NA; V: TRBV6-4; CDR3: CASTGLGKDEQYF; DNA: TGTGCCAGCACCGGACTGGGGAAGGACGAGCAGTACTTC
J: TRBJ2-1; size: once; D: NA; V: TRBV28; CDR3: CASSTRVAVSYNEQFF; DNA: TGTGCCAGCAGTACAAGGGTAGCGGTGAGCTACAATGAGCAGTTCTTC
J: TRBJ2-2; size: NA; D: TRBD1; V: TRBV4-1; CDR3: CASSPTGTANTGELFF; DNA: TGCGCCAGCAGCCCAACCGGGACAGCGAACACCGGGGAGCTGTTTTTT
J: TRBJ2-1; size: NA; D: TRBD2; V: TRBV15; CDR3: CATSRAPGQGGLAGNNEQFF; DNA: TGTGCCACCAGCAGAGCCCCGGGACAGGGAGGACTAGCGGGGAACAATGAGCAGTTCTTC
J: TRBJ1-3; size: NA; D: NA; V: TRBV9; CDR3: CASSKDGVSGNTIYF; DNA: TGTGCCAGCAGTAAAGATGGGGTCTCTGGAAACACCATATATTTT
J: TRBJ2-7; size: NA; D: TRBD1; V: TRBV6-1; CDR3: CASSALTGTGGDEQYF; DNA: TGTGCCAGCAGTGCTCTGACCGGGACAGGGGGCGACGAGCAGTACTTC
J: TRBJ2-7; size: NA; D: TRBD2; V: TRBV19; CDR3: CASSIGGGRGSYEQYF; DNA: TGTGCCAGTAGTATCGGAGGCGGGAGGGGCTCCTACGAGCAGTACTTC
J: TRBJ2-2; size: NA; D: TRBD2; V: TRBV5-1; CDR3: CASSLGLAGRGTGELFF; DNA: TGCGCCAGCAGCTTAGGACTAGCGGGAAGGGGCACCGGGGAGCTGTTTTTT
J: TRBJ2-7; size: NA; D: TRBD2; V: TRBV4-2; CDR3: CASSQDLGTSPYEQYF; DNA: TGTGCCAGCAGCCAAGATTTAGGGACTAGCCCCTACGAGCAGTACTTC
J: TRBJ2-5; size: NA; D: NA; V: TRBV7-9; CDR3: CASTPDRTETQYF; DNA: TGTGCCAGCACCCCAGACCGCACGGAGACCCAGTACTTC
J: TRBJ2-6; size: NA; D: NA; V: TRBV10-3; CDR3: CAISEWGSGANVLTF; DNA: TGTGCCATCAGTGAATGGGGGTCAGGGGCCAACGTCCTGACTTTC